Detailed here is one T cell receptor beta chain. Antigen: not known. Germline-derived CDR1 and CDR2 are LNHDA and SQIVND (reference sequence). The junction had 3 bases not matched to a gene; V was cut back by 5 bases and J by 0 bases. This CDR3 is built from 15 residues. This sample is part of a study of cytomegalovirus exposure and HLA in healthy donors. PCR amplification relied on 60 Vbeta primers (plus 13 Jbeta primers). Clones were read by immunoSEQ multiplex PCR, and TCRdb kept only the in-frame ones, dropping some. The repertoire includes about 110,000 clones, roughly three quarters of them detected once, and 5% to 8% sits in the top ten. Overall study findings and caveats: As a later analysis revealed, most CMV-associated TCR beta chains appeared HLA-restricted. Earlier results showed most TCR beta V segments being productive about 90% or about 30% of the time.

This chain links TRBV19 with TRBJ1-1; TRBD1 aligns across 10 bases. The receptor was derived from a man aged 30 to 45 in good health and CMV-seropositive. The sample was PBMCs. DNA for the CDR3: TGTGCCAGTAGTTTGACAGGGGGCCTGAACACTGAAGCTTTCTTT. Its translation: CASSLTGGLNTEAFF.